The 29 T cell receptor beta chains given below trace back to one sample, sequenced in a study of cytomegalovirus exposure and HLA in healthy donors. The PCR had 60 Vbeta and 13 Jbeta primers. Assay used: immunoSEQ multiplex PCR; TCRdb lists only in-frame clones, some missing. The table includes 180,000 or so clones, roughly 79% detected once. What was sequenced was PBMCs. Receptors were obtained from a male donor in good health and CMV-seronegative.

The gene calls are TRBV11-2 and TRBJ1-6, with D perhaps matching TRBD1 (5 bases). The CDR3 spans 18 residues. The germline V gene has CDR1 SGHAT and CDR2 FQNNGV. V lost 5 bases, J lost 0 bases, and 17 bases lay in between. CDR3 bases: TGTGCCAGCAGCAACCGGACACAGACCCGCTCCTATAATTCACCCCTCCACTTT. Translating it yields CASSNRTQTRSYNSPLHF.

This clone occurred a few times. The chain carries TRBV6-6 and TRBJ2-3, with 15 nucleotides matching TRBD2. Germline V gene lookup returns CDR1 MNHNY and CDR2 SVGAGI (reference sequence). The CDR3 is 16 amino acids. V lost 10 bases, J lost 0 bases, and 5 bases stayed unmatched. CDR3 protein: CATWTSGRGSTDTQYF. CDR3 in DNA: TGTGCCACTTGGACTAGCGGGAGGGGGAGCACAGATACGCAGTATTTT.

The chain carries TRBV28 and TRBJ2-7; 7 bases line up with TRBD1. Looked up from germline, CDR1 is MDHEN and CDR2 is SYDVKM. There are 14 residues in the CDR3. Trimming cost V 3 bases and J 0 bases; bases outside gene matches: 2. The CDR3 DNA sequence: TGTGCCAGCAGTTTGGCAGGGGGCTCCTACGAGCAGTACTTC. It codes for CASSLAGGSYEQYF.

J is TRBJ2-7 and V is TRBV28, with 9 bases lining up with TRBD1. The CDR3 is 15 residues long. The germline V gene has CDR1 MDHEN and CDR2 SYDVKM. V was pared by 6 bases and J by 3 bases, with 9 bases of the junction left unmatched. The CDR3 spells CASSTGQGRFYEQYF. In DNA, the CDR3 is TGTGCCAGCAGCACAGGACAGGGGAGGTTCTACGAGCAGTACTTC. Full variable domain (missing parts from reference TRBV28 and TRBJ2-7): DVKVTQSSRYLVKRTGEKVFLECVQDMDHENMFWYRQDPGLGLRLIYFSYDVKMKEKGDIPEGYSVSREKKERFSLILESASTNQTSMYLCASSTGQGRFYEQYFGPGTRLTVT.

This CDR3 is CASSLDRASQPQHF. CDR3 DNA: TGTGCCAGCAGCTTAGACAGGGCCAGCCAGCCCCAGCATTTT. The V gene is TRBV7-2, the J gene TRBJ1-5, with a tentative D call TRBD1 (6 bases). Trimming left V 1 base short and J 7 bases short, with 11 bases between. CDR1 is SGHTA and CDR2 is FQGNSA in the germline V gene. The CDR3 consists of 14 residues.

The chain employs TRBV4-1 and TRBJ2-1, with D tentatively TRBD2 (5 bases). The ends were cut back, 1 base at V and 3 bases at J, with 10 bases in the middle. The CDR3 spans 15 residues. Germline V gives CDR1 MGHRA, CDR2 YSYEKL. CDR3 sequence: CASSQGSGVYNEQFF. For the CDR3, the DNA is TGCGCCAGCAGCCAAGGCAGCGGAGTCTACAATGAGCAGTTCTTC.

The J gene is TRBJ1-5, the V gene TRBV7-8; no definite D call. The V gene's germline CDR1 is SGHVS and CDR2 FQNEAQ. The CDR3 sequence is 12 residues long. Trimming took off 6 bases at V and 3 bases at J, with 6 bases between the two ends. CDR3 nucleotide sequence: TGTGCCAGCAGTTCAAACAATCAGCCCCAGCATTTT. Residues: CASSSNNQPQHF.

V gene TRBV2 combines with J gene TRBJ2-4; 8 nucleotides line up with TRBD1. V lost 3 bases, J lost 1 base, and 2 bases stayed unmatched. The CDR3 spans 15 residues. Germline V gene lookup returns CDR1 SNHLY and CDR2 FYNNEI. The CDR3 DNA sequence: TGTGCCAGCAGTGACAGGGGGCTTGCCAAAAACATTCAGTACTTC. This gives the protein CASSDRGLAKNIQYF.

The chain has TRBV11-2 and TRBJ2-6; 7 bases agree with TRBD2. V lost 4 bases to trimming and J lost 3 bases; unmatched junction nucleotides: 15. CDR1 and CDR2 (germline): SGHAT, FQNNGV. This CDR3 has 19 residues. The chain's CDR3 is CASSSLLRGEKGGANVLTF. CDR3 bases: TGTGCCAGCAGCTCACTCCTTCGGGGGGAAAAAGGTGGGGCCAACGTCCTGACTTTC.

The chain couples TRBV28 to TRBJ2-1, with TRBD2 matching over 8 bases. J was trimmed by 7 bases and V by 5 bases; bases with no gene match: 10. Germline lookup yields CDR1 MDHEN and CDR2 SYDVKM. The CDR3 is 15 amino acids. The CDR3 coding sequence is TGTGCCAGCAGTGCAGGAGCGGGAGTTATTAATGAGCAGTTCTTC. This translates into CASSAGAGVINEQFF.

J is TRBJ1-3 and V is TRBV4-2; tentative D call: TRBD1 (5 bases). This CDR3 region has 16 residues. Germline loops: CDR1 LGHNA, CDR2 YNFKEQ. V lost 4 bases, J lost 4 bases, and 17 bases lay in between. The CDR3 spells CASSPTGEGRGNTIYF. CDR3 coding DNA: TGTGCCAGCAGCCCTACCGGGGAGGGGAGGGGAAACACCATATATTTT.

This clone was seen only once. This rearrangement joins TRBV27 to TRBJ2-7; 8 bases match TRBD1. The CDR3 has 14 residues. With V trimmed by 5 bases and J by 1 base, 4 bases remained unmatched. The germline CDR1 and CDR2 sequences are MNHEY and SMNVEV (reference sequence). The CDR3 DNA sequence: TGTGCCAGCAGTAGGACAGGGAGTTCCTACGAGCAGTACTTC. Translated, it gives CASSRTGSSYEQYF.

CDR3 sequence reads: CASSDYGDRGGSNQPQHF. CDR3 nucleotides: TGCGCCAGCAGTGACTATGGAGACAGGGGAGGAAGCAATCAGCCCCAGCATTTT. The chain combines TRBV10-2 with TRBJ1-5; TRBD1 matches at 8 bases. This CDR3 is built from 18 residues. Trimming removed 3 bases from V and 1 base from J; junction bases left unmatched: 11. Germline V gives CDR1 WSHSY, CDR2 SAAADI.

The chain combines TRBV30 with TRBJ2-1; the match to TRBD1 covers 7 bases. Germline values: CDR1 GTSNPN, CDR2 SVGIG (reference sequence). V trimming: 8 bases; J trimming: 0 bases; junction bases outside the gene matches: 7. The CDR3 is 14 amino acids. CDR3 in DNA: TGTGCCCGACAACAGGGGAGCTCCTACAATGAGCAGTTCTTC. It codes for CARQQGSSYNEQFF.

The J gene is TRBJ2-3, the V gene TRBV4-1; no definite D call. With 2 bases removed from V and 0 bases from J, the gap between germline ends came to 6 bases. This CDR3 spans 14 amino acids. CDR1 MGHRA and CDR2 YSYEKL come from the germline V gene. CDR3 region: CASSQPTSTDTQYF. DNA of the CDR3: TGCGCCAGCAGCCAACCCACTAGCACAGATACGCAGTATTTT.

The chain joins TRBV6-5 to TRBJ1-5, with D possibly matching TRBD1 (5 bases). The CDR3 spans 15 residues. V was cut by 4 bases and J by 0 bases, with 10 bases left in between. The germline CDR1 and CDR2 sequences are MNHEY and SVGAGI. In DNA form, the CDR3 reads TGTGCCAGCAGTTGGGGCCAAAGTAGCAATCAGCCCCAGCATTTT. This codes for CASSWGQSSNQPQHF.

This chain uses TRBV30 with TRBJ1-2, with a tentative D call TRBD1 (5 bases). The CDR3 covers 14 residues. Deletions cut 3 bases from V and 4 bases from J, with 15 bases between. Germline loops: CDR1 GTSNPN, CDR2 SVGIG (reference sequence). DNA for the CDR3: TGTGCCTGGAGCGGGGACCCCGGGGGCTATGGCTACACCTTC. This gives the protein CAWSGDPGGYGYTF.

This clone was picked up one time. The V gene is TRBV30, the J gene TRBJ1-5; 8 bases agree with TRBD1. Trimming took 3 bases from V and 3 from J; bases not matched to a gene: 7. The CDR3 is made up of 15 amino acids. Looked up from germline, CDR1 is GTSNPN and CDR2 is SVGIG (reference sequence). This CDR3 is CAWRRQGWANQPQHF. CDR3 bases: TGTGCCTGGAGAAGACAGGGGTGGGCCAATCAGCCCCAGCATTTT.

This clone was detected a few times. The chain joins TRBV30 to TRBJ2-7; D is perhaps TRBD2 (6 bases). There are 17 residues in the CDR3. CDR1 is GTSNPN, CDR2 SVGIG, per germline (reference sequence). Trimming removed 3 bases at V and 1 base at J, with 22 bases between. The DNA for the CDR3 is TGTGCCTGGAGGCCAAGCGGTGAACGACTAGAGTCCTACGAGCAGTACTTC. It encodes CAWRPSGERLESYEQYF.

The chain has TRBV28 and TRBJ1-5, with D unresolved. The CDR3 loop spans 16 amino acids. V was pared by 7 bases and J by 0 bases, with 16 bases between. CDR1 and CDR2 from the germline V gene are MDHEN and SYDVKM. CDR3 sequence: CASTSGGLGSNQPQHF. CDR3 DNA sequence: TGTGCCAGCACCTCGGGAGGGTTGGGTAGCAATCAGCCCCAGCATTTT.

The chain uses TRBV30 and TRBJ1-2, with 9 nucleotides matching TRBD1. The CDR3 contains 13 residues. J gave up 5 bases and V 2 bases, and 3 bases lay outside the gene matches. Germline CDR1 is GTSNPN and CDR2 is SVGIG (reference sequence). The CDR3: CAWSPGTGYGYTF. In DNA form, the CDR3 reads TGTGCCTGGAGTCCCGGGACAGGGTATGGCTACACCTTC.

The rearrangement joins TRBV18 to TRBJ2-5, with TRBD1 as a possible D gene (5 bases). CDR3 length: 12 amino acids. Trimming took 5 bases from V and 2 from J, leaving 6 bases between them. Germline CDR1 KGHSH, CDR2 LQKENI. The CDR3 here is CASSGQQETQYF. The CDR3 coding sequence is TGTGCCAGCTCAGGACAACAAGAGACCCAGTACTTC. The variable domain in full, with the rest retrieved from reference TRBV18 and TRBJ2-5, is NAGVMQNPRHLVRRRGQEARLRCSPMKGHSHVYWYRQLPEEGLKFMVYLQKENIIDESGMPKERFSAEFPKEGPSILRIQQVVRGDSAAYFCASSGQQETQYFGPGTRLLVL.

This sequence joins TRBV11-3 and TRBJ1-3; TRBD1 aligns across 9 bases. The CDR3 runs to 13 residues. Germline V gives CDR1 SGHNT, CDR2 YENEEA. With V trimmed by 4 bases and J by 8 bases, 3 bases remained unmatched. This chain's CDR3 is CASSSGQGDTIYF. The CDR3 region has the DNA TGTGCCAGCAGCTCGGGACAGGGAGACACCATATATTTT.

The rearrangement joins TRBV6-1 to TRBJ2-3; the D gene is possibly TRBD2 (5 bases). Trimming stripped 8 bases from V and 4 bases from J, with 19 bases between. CDR1 MNHNS and CDR2 SASEGT come from the germline V gene. The CDR3 contains 15 residues. In nucleotides, the CDR3 is TGTGCCAGCTCAGCAGAGAGGGCTGGCCCAGATACGCAGTATTTT. It translates to CASSAERAGPDTQYF.

The chain is built from TRBV10-2 and TRBJ2-1; the D is unclear. Trimming left V 2 bases short and J 5 bases short, with 7 bases between. The germline CDR1 and CDR2 sequences are WSHSY and SAAADI. This CDR3 is built from 13 residues. DNA of the CDR3: TGCGCCAGCAGTGAGATGCGAGACAATGAGCAGTTCTTC. It is translated as CASSEMRDNEQFF.

The DNA of the CDR3 is TGTGCCAGGAAACTCAGGGCGCGGGCTTTCTTT. As protein: CARKLRARAFF. The J gene is TRBJ1-1, the V gene TRBV6-1, with D tentatively TRBD1 (5 bases). V was cut by 9 bases and J by 11 bases, with 16 bases left in between. CDR3 size: 11 residues. CDR1 is MNHNS, CDR2 SASEGT, per germline.

The chain is built from TRBV7-3 and TRBJ2-1, with D perhaps TRBD2 (6 bases). The CDR3 length is 15 residues. Looked up from germline, CDR1 is SGHTA and CDR2 is FQGTGA. V lost 0 bases to trimming and J lost 3 bases, with 9 bases between them. CDR3: CASSLTRDFYNEQFF. For the CDR3, the DNA is TGTGCCAGCAGCTTAACCCGGGACTTCTACAATGAGCAGTTCTTC.

This clone was counted only a few times. This chain links TRBV6-5 with TRBJ2-7; D gene unclear. The germline V gene encodes CDR1 MNHEY and CDR2 SVGAGI. Trimming pared 0 bases from V and 2 bases from J, leaving 8 bases between. The CDR3 runs to 14 residues. The CDR3 region is CASSYSGQPYEQYF. The CDR3 DNA follows: TGTGCCAGCAGTTACTCGGGCCAACCCTACGAGCAGTACTTC.

This chain joins TRBV5-1 and TRBJ2-7; the D gene is possibly TRBD2 (5 bases). The V end was cut by 1 base, the J end by 0 bases, with 17 bases between. The germline V gene has CDR1 SGHRS and CDR2 YFSETQ. The CDR3 loop spans 17 amino acids. CDR3 sequence: CASSLRPGAEVSYEQYF. CDR3 bases: TGCGCCAGCAGCTTGCGCCCTGGAGCGGAGGTCTCCTACGAGCAGTACTTC.